This TCR beta chain was sequenced for a study of T cells in Graves' hyperthyroidism and ophthalmopathy. About the research overall: Prior to any treatment, at the point of initial diagnosis, peripheral blood was collected.

CDR1 is SGHKS, CDR2 YYEKEE, per germline (reference sequence). The length of the CDR3 is 14 residues. The V end lost 0 bases, the J end lost 5 bases, and 11 bases lay between the germline ends. Diagnoses rested on clinical symptoms, serum thyroxine and TRAb, thyroid ultrasound and orbital computed tomography. The PBMCs studied were ones that came from roughly 9.4 ml fresh peripheral blood. Researchers took RNA transcripts and amplified the TCR beta CDR3 regions from them. The HTBI primer set drove a first-round RT-PCR of the TCR CDR3. One entry per CDR3 protein, called by TCRdb with MiXCR from the multiplex PCR reads. The data show about 250,000 distinct CDR3 sequences, more than 20% seen once.

The sequence was collected from a woman aged 40 to 50 with Graves' ophthalmopathy. Input material: blood. The chain links TRBV5-5 to TRBJ2-5, with a possible D match to TRBD2 (5 bases). The CDR3 spells CASSLGHGVETQYF. CDR3 nucleotides: TGTGCCAGCAGCTTGGGCCACGGGGTCGAGACCCAGTACTTC.